The entry that follows covers one T cell receptor (beta chain) sequence. This record belongs to a study of shared clonotypes between healthy human individuals. Sequenced by immunoSEQ multiplex PCR; TCRdb stores in-frame clones only, minus some. Among about 590,000 clones listed, around 95% were seen once. Naive-designated CD8 cells lacked CD45RO, were positively enriched for CCR7, and omitted terminally differentiated effector memory CD45RA+ cells. The specimen was naive CD8+ T cells sorted from blood. The TCR sequence derives from a woman under 40 in good health.

The CDR3 sequence: CASSPYRGGTGELFF. For the CDR3, the DNA is TGTGCCAGCAGCCCTTACAGGGGCGGGACCGGGGAGCTGTTTTTT. The chain is built from TRBV5-8 and TRBJ2-2; 7 nucleotides line up with TRBD1. The germline V gene encodes CDR1 SGHTS and CDR2 YDEGEE. V shed 4 bases and J 5 bases; nucleotides not matched to a gene: 8. This CDR3 is 15 amino acids long.